Described below is a single TCR beta chain sequence and its context. Its target is not known. The data derive from a study of vaccination effects on CD4 cells after COVID-19. Study in general: Antigen-specific CD4+ T cells were first expanded with viral peptide pools by the ViraFEST assay and only then sequenced. The culture medium for a few million PBMC per well included around 9.3 IU/ml IL-2 and about 10 ug/ml peptides.

The CDR3 loop spans 13 amino acids. Trimming took off 4 bases at V and 4 bases at J, with 10 bases between the two ends. CDR1 and CDR2 from the germline V gene are SNHLY and FYNNEI. Subsequent to less than twelve days of culture, CD4+ T cells were isolated. IL-2 medium supplanted half the medium on days 3 and 7. The data were produced by immunoSEQ multiplex PCR, yet TCRdb's version contains in-frame clones alone and is incomplete. This table holds tens of thousands of clones, 65% to 80% found once. The V call is TRBV2, the J call TRBJ2-5; possibly TRBD1 for D (6 bases). The TCR sequence derives from a human donor who received a COVID-19 vaccine. This specimen was CD4+ T cells from PBMCs cultured without peptide, taken before COVID-19 vaccination. CDR3 DNA sequence: TGTGCCAGCAGTGGGGTAGGGGGAGAGACCCAGTACTTC. Protein product: CASSGVGGETQYF.